Listed below are T cell receptor beta chains from one sample, sequenced in a study of blood T cell repertoires in COVID-19. The table came from immunoSEQ multiplex PCR; TCRdb's copy has only in-frame clones and leaves some out. The repertoire holds about 220,000 clones, with 82% as singletons. The sample was peripheral blood. These receptors were obtained from a woman in her seventies with COVID-19, enrolled during active disease. Both conserved end residues are part of each CDR3. The D gene is left open where the match is weak. Clone size appears in some rows only: once, few, many, or a class for an expanded clone.

TRBV5-1	-	TRBJ2-7	TRBD2	CASSQESSGTYEQYF	TGCGCCAGCAGCCAAGAATCTAGCGGGACCTACGAGCAGTACTTC
TRBV19	few	TRBJ1-2	-	CASSTQGYYGYTF	TGTGCCAGTAGTACCCAGGGGTACTATGGCTACACCTTC
TRBV5-1	-	TRBJ1-5	-	CASSFGGGQPQHF	TGCGCCAGCAGCTTTGGGGGCGGGCAGCCCCAGCATTTT
TRBV7-9	-	TRBJ2-7	TRBD2	CASSSGLAGASYEQYF	TGTGCCAGCAGCTCGGGACTAGCGGGAGCCTCCTACGAGCAGTACTTC
TRBV28	-	TRBJ1-1	-	CASSPPRAHRGEAFF	TGTGCCAGCAGTCCTCCGCGGGCCCACCGTGGTGAAGCTTTCTTT
TRBV9	-	TRBJ1-4	-	CASSVSSGEKLFF	TGTGCCAGCAGCGTTTCCAGCGGGGAAAAACTGTTTTTT
TRBV6-5	-	TRBJ1-2	-	CASSYSGQFYGYTF	TGTGCCAGCAGTTACTCGGGGCAGTTCTATGGCTACACCTTC
TRBV28	-	TRBJ2-7	-	CASSLGTSYEQYF	TGTGCCAGCAGTTTGGGGACATCCTACGAGCAGTACTTC
TRBV19	-	TRBJ2-2	-	CASSIQNGHTGELFF	TGTGCCAGTAGTATCCAAAATGGGCACACCGGGGAGCTGTTTTTT
TRBV10-2	-	TRBJ2-1	TRBD2	CASKISGSPYNEQFF	TGCGCCAGCAAGATTAGCGGGAGCCCCTACAATGAGCAGTTCTTC
TRBV28	once	TRBJ1-5	-	CASRPRSSRGYQPQHF	TGTGCCAGCAGGCCCCGGAGCTCTAGGGGGTATCAGCCCCAGCATTTT
TRBV12-3/TRBV12-4	-	TRBJ1-1	-	CASSLPRVRAFF	TGTGCCAGCAGCCTCCCTCGAGTTAGAGCTTTCTTT
TRBV10-1	-	TRBJ1-5	-	CASSVGGASNQPQHF	TGCGCCAGCAGTGTTGGGGGGGCAAGCAATCAGCCCCAGCATTTT
TRBV5-1	-	TRBJ2-3	TRBD2	CASSLDLLWTSGSTDTQYF	TGCGCCAGCAGCTTGGACCTTCTCTGGACTAGCGGCAGCACAGATACGCAGTATTTT
TRBV21-1	-	TRBJ2-1	-	CASSKVGTAEFF	TGTGCCAGCAGCAAAGTCGGGACAGCGGAGTTCTTC
TRBV7-3	-	TRBJ2-1	-	CASSLARGNEQFF	TGTGCCAGCAGCTTAGCAAGGGGGAATGAGCAGTTCTTC
TRBV4-1	-	TRBJ1-3	TRBD1	CASSPIVGQLGNTIYF	TGCGCCAGCAGCCCCATCGTGGGACAGCTCGGAAACACCATATATTTT
TRBV27	-	TRBJ2-3	-	CASSFGGIPTDTQYF	TGTGCCAGCAGTTTCGGAGGGATCCCCACAGATACGCAGTATTTT
TRBV2	-	TRBJ2-5	TRBD2	CASDSGLAGTETQYF	TGTGCCAGCGACTCCGGACTAGCGGGAACAGAGACCCAGTACTTC
TRBV5-8	-	TRBJ1-5	-	CASSLAAGYSNQPQHF	TGTGCCAGCAGCTTGGCCGCGGGGTATAGCAATCAGCCCCAGCATTTT
TRBV5-1	-	TRBJ2-2	TRBD1	CASSLQGVITGELFF	TGCGCCAGCAGCTTACAGGGGGTAATCACCGGGGAGCTGTTTTTT
TRBV11-2	few	TRBJ1-1	-	CASSFVGGSEAFF	TGTGCCAGCAGCTTCGTTGGCGGATCTGAAGCTTTCTTT
TRBV19	-	TRBJ1-1	-	CASRGRAVNTEAFF	TGTGCCAGCCGAGGGAGGGCAGTGAACACTGAAGCTTTCTTT
TRBV18	-	TRBJ2-1	-	CASSPSSWEQFF	TGTGCCAGCTCACCATCGAGTTGGGAGCAGTTCTTC
TRBV5-1	-	TRBJ2-7	-	CASSLAAGGPYEQYF	TGCGCCAGCAGCTTGGCCGCCGGAGGTCCCTACGAGCAGTACTTC
TRBV7-2	-	TRBJ2-7	TRBD1	CASSSGQFTYVSYF	TGTGCCAGCAGCTCGGGACAGTTTACCTACGTGTCGTACTTC
TRBV2	few	TRBJ2-5	TRBD2	CASSGGRVGETQYF	TGTGCCAGCAGCGGCGGGAGGGTCGGCGAGACCCAGTACTTC
TRBV6-5	once	TRBJ1-3	TRBD1	CASSYSFGTVGNTIYF	TGTGCCAGCAGTTACTCTTTCGGGACAGTGGGAAACACCATATATTTT
TRBV7-2	once	TRBJ2-1	TRBD2	CASSSLAGGRYNEQFF	TGTGCCAGCAGCTCACTAGCGGGAGGGCGGTACAATGAGCAGTTCTTC
TRBV7-2	-	TRBJ2-7	-	CASSLGSAGTYEQYF	TGTGCCAGCAGCTTAGGAAGCGCGGGAACCTACGAGCAGTACTTC
TRBV19	-	TRBJ1-1	TRBD1	CASSAQGAPPIEAFF	TGTGCCAGTAGTGCCCAGGGGGCGCCGCCGATTGAAGCTTTCTTT
TRBV28	-	TRBJ1-2	TRBD1	CASRSTGVLGYTF	TGTGCCAGCAGATCGACAGGGGTGTTAGGCTACACCTTC
TRBV28	few	TRBJ2-7	-	CASSRPGNYEQYF	TGTGCCAGCAGCCGTCCGGGGAACTACGAGCAGTACTTC